The 8 T cell receptor beta chains given below trace back to one sample, sequenced in a study of identical twins. TCRdb recomputed calls from the 5' RACE reads with MiXCR, one row per CDR3 protein. The sample has a few hundred thousand distinct CDR3 sequences, roughly 8% seen once. These same records also appear under a second study, on yellow fever vaccine responses in identical twins.

The sample taken for sequencing was CD8+ T cells sorted from blood. The source of these receptors is a woman between 18 and 29 years old in good health.

This clonotype was counted ten times or more. J is TRBJ2-3 and V is TRBV29-1, with 10 nucleotides matching TRBD2. With 6 bases clipped from V and 6 bases from J, the junction kept 12 bases outside the gene matches. The CDR3 is made up of 15 amino acids. Germline CDR1 reads SQVTM; CDR2 reads ANQGSEA. The CDR3 nucleotides read TGCAGCGTCCGGGGCCCTAGCGGGAGCGTGGATACGCAGTATTTT. This translates into CSVRGPSGSVDTQYF.

The gene calls are TRBV12-3 or TRBV12-4 and TRBJ2-3, with 13 bases lining up with TRBD2. Trimming removed 10 bases from V and 0 bases from J; junction bases left unmatched: 13. The CDR3 totals 18 residues. CDR3 sequence: CAIIPTGTSGDSTDTQYF. The CDR3 nucleotides are TGTGCCATCATTCCTACCGGGACTAGCGGGGATAGCACAGATACGCAGTATTTT.

This clonotype has just a few counts. V and J are TRBV4-3 and TRBJ1-2; weak D call: TRBD1 (6 bases). Germline CDR1 and CDR2: LGHNA and YSLEER. This CDR3 spans 16 amino acids. The V end was cut by 0 bases, the J end by 3 bases, with 14 bases between. DNA of the CDR3: TGCGCCAGCAGCCAAGAAATGGGGGCCCTCGACTATGGCTACACCTTC. Translated, it gives CASSQEMGALDYGYTF.

At least ten counts were recorded for this clonotype. The rearrangement links TRBV7-9 to TRBJ1-2; D is ambiguous. This CDR3 comprises 11 residues. CDR1 is SEHNR and CDR2 is FQNEAQ in the germline V gene (reference sequence). V lost 5 bases, J lost 3 bases, and 4 bases lay in between. CDR3 sequence: CASSPDYGYTF. CDR3 nucleotide sequence: TGTGCCAGCAGCCCGGACTATGGCTACACCTTC.

The rearrangement uses TRBV7-9 and TRBJ2-7; 8 nucleotides line up with TRBD1. The CDR3 loop spans 15 amino acids. Germline lookup yields CDR1 SEHNR and CDR2 FQNEAQ (reference sequence). Trimming took 1 base from V and 2 from J; bases not matched to a gene: 4. DNA of the CDR3: TGTGCCAGCAGCTTAGAGGCGACAGGGGCCTACGAGCAGTACTTC. Amino acid sequence: CASSLEATGAYEQYF.

The chain joins TRBV4-1 to TRBJ2-7; D perhaps matches TRBD2 (6 bases). V lost 0 bases to trimming and J lost 0 bases, with 12 bases between them. Per the germline V gene, CDR1 is MGHRA and CDR2 is YSYEKL. This CDR3 comprises 16 residues. CDR3 DNA: TGCGCCAGCAGCCAAGATCCGGGGCGGGACTCCTACGAGCAGTACTTC. Translating gives CASSQDPGRDSYEQYF.

The chain has TRBV20-1 and TRBJ2-7, with TRBD2 matching 11 bases. The CDR3 runs 14 residues. The junction had 5 bases not matched to a gene; V was cut back by 6 bases and J by 1 base. Looked up from germline, CDR1 is DFQATT and CDR2 is SNEGSKA (reference sequence). The CDR3 DNA sequence: TGCAGTGCCGGGGGACTAGCGGAGTCCTACGAGCAGTACTTC. Amino acid sequence: CSAGGLAESYEQYF.

On this clonotype itself: A read error may explain this, as a much larger clone is one base away. The chain combines TRBV10-3 with TRBJ2-7; D remains unclear. CDR3 size: 14 residues. CDR1 is ENHRY and CDR2 is SYGVKD in the germline V gene. In DNA form, the CDR3 reads TGTGCCATCGGTGAAGGCAGGAAGGACTACGAGCAGTACTTC. Translating gives CAIGEGRKDYEQYF.